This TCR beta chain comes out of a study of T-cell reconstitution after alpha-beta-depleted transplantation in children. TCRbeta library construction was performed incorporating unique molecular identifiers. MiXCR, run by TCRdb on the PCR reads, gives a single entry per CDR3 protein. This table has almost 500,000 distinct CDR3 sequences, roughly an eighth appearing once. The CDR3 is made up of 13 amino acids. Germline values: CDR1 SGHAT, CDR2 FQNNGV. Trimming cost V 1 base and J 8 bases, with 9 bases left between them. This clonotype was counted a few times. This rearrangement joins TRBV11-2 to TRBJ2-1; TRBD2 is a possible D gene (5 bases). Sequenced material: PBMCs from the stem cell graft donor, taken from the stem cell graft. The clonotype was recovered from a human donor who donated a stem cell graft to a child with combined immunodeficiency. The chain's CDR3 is CASSLVTGYEQFF. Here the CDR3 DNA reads TGTGCCAGCAGCTTAGTAACGGGATATGAGCAGTTCTTC.